The entry below gives a single T cell receptor (beta chain) sequence along with its context. Its antigen is not known. These data originate in a study of graft-versus-host responses after intestinal transplantation. As for the study in general: Among the recipients, all got anti-thymocyte globulin induction and then tacrolimus and steroids for around 3 years. Regarding the study as a whole: After transplant, early declines in HvG clones were associated with peak levels of circulating GvH clones.

TCRdb's copy holds only in-frame clones and misses some; the assay was immunoSEQ multiplex PCR. There are around 88,000 clones in the sample; approximately 89% occur only once, and 7.6% lies in the top ten. The CDR3 is made up of 15 amino acids. The germline V gene has CDR1 LGHNA and CDR2 YNFKEQ. V gave up 1 base and J gave up 0 bases, with 10 bases separating them. This receptor was obtained from a human donor who was the organ donor for an intestinal transplant. The chain has TRBV4-2 and TRBJ2-7; maybe TRBD2 (6 bases). This specimen consisted of unstimulated CD8+ T cells sorted from spleen or lymph node cells, obtained before transplant. CDR3 DNA: TGTGCCAGCAGCCAAGTAACGGGACTCTCCTACGAGCAGTACTTC. Protein sequence: CASSQVTGLSYEQYF.